The clone carrying this T cell receptor beta chain was detected a few times. Its target is unknown. These data originate in a study of response to subunit inactivated influenza vaccine. General study results and limits: It was suggested by the authors that few new T cells are recruited by each seasonal influenza vaccination.

The trim removed 5 bases at V and 0 bases at J, leaving 6 bases unmatched. CDR3 length: 15 residues. Germline lookup yields CDR1 SGHAT and CDR2 FQNNGV. TCRdb recomputed calls from the RT-PCR reads with MiXCR, one row per CDR3 protein. This sample has approximately 500,000 distinct CDR3 sequences; approximately 13% occur once, and the top ten carry 10% to 15%. The sequencing here drew on PBMCs from blood, taken more than 35 days after vaccination. This clonotype was obtained from a man between 50 and 59 years old who received an inactivated influenza vaccine. The V and J genes are TRBV11-2 and TRBJ2-7; 8 bases match TRBD2. The CDR3 reads CASSTSSGSSYEQYF. For the CDR3, the DNA is TGTGCCAGCAGCACTTCCAGCGGGAGCTCCTACGAGCAGTACTTC.